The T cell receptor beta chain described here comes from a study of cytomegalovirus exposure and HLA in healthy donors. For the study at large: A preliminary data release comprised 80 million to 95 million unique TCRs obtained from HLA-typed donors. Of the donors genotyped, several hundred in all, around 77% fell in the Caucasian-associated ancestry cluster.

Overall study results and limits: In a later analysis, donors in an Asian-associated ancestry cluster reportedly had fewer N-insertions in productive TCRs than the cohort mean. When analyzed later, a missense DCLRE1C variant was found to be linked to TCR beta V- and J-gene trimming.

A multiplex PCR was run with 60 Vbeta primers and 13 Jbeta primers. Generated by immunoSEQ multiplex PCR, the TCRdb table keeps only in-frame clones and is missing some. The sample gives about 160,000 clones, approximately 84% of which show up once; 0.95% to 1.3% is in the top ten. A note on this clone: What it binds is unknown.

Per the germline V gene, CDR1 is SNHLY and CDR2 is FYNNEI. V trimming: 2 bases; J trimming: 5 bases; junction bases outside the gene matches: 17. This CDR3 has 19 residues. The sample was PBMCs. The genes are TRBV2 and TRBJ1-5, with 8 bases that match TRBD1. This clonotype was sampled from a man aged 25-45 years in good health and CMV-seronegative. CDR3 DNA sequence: TGTGCCAGCAGTGAAAAGGCAGGGGGCGCTGAAGGTTTTGATCAGCCCCAGCATTTT. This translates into CASSEKAGGAEGFDQPQHF.